This TCR beta chain was documented in a study of cytomegalovirus exposure and HLA in healthy donors. Across the study: In a previous analysis, approximately 110 million unique TCR beta sequences were found from 150 million to 200 million T cells. An early data release held some 85 million unique TCRs from HLA-typed donors. Findings and limits, study-wide: With later analysis, a missense DCLRE1C variant became linked to TCR beta V- and J-gene trimming. The study put 150 to 200 TCR beta chains on its list as cytomegalovirus-associated.

PCR primers comprised 60 Vbeta and 13 Jbeta primers. TCRdb's table, derived via immunoSEQ multiplex PCR, lists solely in-frame clones and lacks some. The sample lists about 170,000 clones, 65% to 85% occurring once. In its sample, this clone was seen a few times. What it recognizes is unknown. V lost 4 bases and J 1 base, leaving 15 bases between the germline ends. The length of the CDR3 is 15 residues. From germline, CDR1 is SGDLS and CDR2 YYNGEE. This receptor was identified in a woman aged 45-60 years in good health and CMV-seropositive. The sample taken for sequencing was PBMCs. V gene TRBV9 combines with J gene TRBJ2-7; tentative D call: TRBD1 (6 bases). The CDR3 here is CASSPQDSGSYEQYF. The CDR3 nucleotides read TGTGCCAGCAGCCCGCAGGACAGTGGTTCCTACGAGCAGTACTTC.